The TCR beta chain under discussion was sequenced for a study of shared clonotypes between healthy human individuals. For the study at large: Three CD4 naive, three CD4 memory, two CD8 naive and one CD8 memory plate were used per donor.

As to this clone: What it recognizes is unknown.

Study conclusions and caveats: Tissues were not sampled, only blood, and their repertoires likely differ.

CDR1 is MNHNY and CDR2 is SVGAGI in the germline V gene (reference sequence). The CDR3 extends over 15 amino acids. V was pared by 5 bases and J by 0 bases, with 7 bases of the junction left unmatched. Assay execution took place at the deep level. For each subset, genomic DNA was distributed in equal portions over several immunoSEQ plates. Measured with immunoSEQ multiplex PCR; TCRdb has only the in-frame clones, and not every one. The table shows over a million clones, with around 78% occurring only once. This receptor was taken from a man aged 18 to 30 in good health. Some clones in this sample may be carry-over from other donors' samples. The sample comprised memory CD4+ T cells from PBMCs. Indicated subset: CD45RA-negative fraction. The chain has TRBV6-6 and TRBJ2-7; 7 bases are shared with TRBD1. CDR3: CASSTGQSSSYEQYF. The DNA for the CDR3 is TGTGCCAGCAGTACGGGACAGTCAAGCTCCTACGAGCAGTACTTC.